Listed here is a single TCR beta chain. Antigen specificity is unknown. Antigen-specific CD4+ T cells were first expanded with viral peptide pools by the ViraFEST assay and only then sequenced. Researchers isolated CD4+ T cells once ten to eleven days of culture had elapsed. The healthy vaccine recipients, who had no prior SARS-CoV-2 infection, showed negative nucleocapsid antibodies. The data were obtained in a study of vaccination effects on CD4 cells after COVID-19. Background on the study: Everyone in the study got two shots of either the BNT162b2 or mRNA-1273 vaccine. General study points: Early post-infection timepoints were missing from the study, which also had few convalescent patients.

The CDR3 runs to 17 residues. The V segment lost 4 bases and the J segment 1 base; nucleotides outside the gene matches: 9. The germline V gene encodes CDR1 SEHNR and CDR2 FQNEAQ (reference sequence). TCRdb's table, derived via immunoSEQ multiplex PCR, lists solely in-frame clones and lacks some. The sample comprises tens of thousands of clones, around 74% of which are singletons, and less than 3.5% rests with the top ten. This receptor was identified in a human donor who received a COVID-19 vaccine. This chain uses TRBV7-9 with TRBJ2-4; TRBD1 matches 8 bases. The specimen was CD4+ T cells from PBMCs cultured with SARS-CoV-2 spike peptides, collected before COVID-19 vaccination. Here the CDR3 reads CASSSSTGERAKNIQYF. The CDR3 DNA follows: TGTGCCAGCAGCTCCTCGACAGGGGAGAGGGCCAAAAACATTCAGTACTTC.